The clone carrying this TCR beta chain appeared a few times. V gave up 5 bases and J gave up 5 bases, with 19 bases separating them. Per the germline V gene, CDR1 is MNHEY and CDR2 is SVGEGT. The CDR3 is made up of 16 amino acids. TCRdb analysed the 5' RACE reads with MiXCR anew, one entry per CDR3 protein. The sample gives approximately 150,000 distinct CDR3 sequences, roughly 31% of which show up once; 4.5% to 6% is in the top ten. The data belong to a study of CD8 T cells in ankylosing spondylitis. The specimen was synovial fluid, either unsorted or a sorted T cell fraction (not recorded which). The clonotype was recovered from a male donor with ankylosing spondylitis. V and J are TRBV6-2 or TRBV6-3 and TRBJ1-5, with D perhaps matching TRBD1 (5 bases). CDR3 bases: TGTGCCAGCAGTGAGGGGCGCAGATCGGGTTATCAGCCCCAGCATTTT. Translation gives CASSEGRRSGYQPQHF.